This T cell receptor (beta chain) was identified during a study of molecular identifiers for immune sequencing clone quantification. TCRdb fed the PCR reads into MiXCR, producing one record per CDR3 protein. The data show tens of thousands of distinct CDR3 sequences, 15% to 20% seen once. V shed 2 bases and J shed 0 bases, with 12 bases lying between them. The germline CDR1 and CDR2 sequences are SGHRS and YFSETQ. CDR3 size: 16 residues. This clonotype was detected only a few times. This TCR was recovered from a human donor in good health. Some libraries in this study had Jurkat cell RNA spiked in. The genes are TRBV5-1 and TRBJ2-1; no firm D call. Sequencing was carried out using naive CD8+ T cells from blood, with Jurkat cell RNA spiked in. Regarding subset: FACS-sorted CD8+CD4-CCR7+CD45RA+ naive T cells. The CDR3 bases are TGCGCCAGCAGCTTTTGGGGTTCTAGCTCCTACAATGAGCAGTTCTTC. It translates to CASSFWGSSSYNEQFF. The whole variable domain, remainder taken from reference TRBV5-1 and TRBJ2-1, is KAGVTQTPRYLIKTRGQQVTLSCSPISGHRSVSWYQQTPGQGLQFLFEYFSETQRNKGNFPGRFSGRQFSNSRSEMNVSTLELGDSALYLCASSFWGSSSYNEQFFGPGTRLTVL.